A selection of T cell receptor beta chains follows, all from one sample in a study of post-analysis software for immune sequencing data. TCRdb re-called the PCR reads with MiXCR, one entry per CDR3 protein. The sample lists roughly 650,000 distinct CDR3 sequences, 55% to 60% seen once, with approximately 10% in the top ten. Sequencing was done on a sample of blood. The receptor source for this set is a girl aged 2-10 years with multiple sclerosis. The CDR3 runs from the conserved cysteine through the conserved F or W. D genes are given only for firm matches. Clone size appears in some rows only: once, few, many, or a class for an expanded clone.

TRBJ2-7,12,.,TRBV7-2,.,TGTGCCAGCAGCTTCCGGACGGCAGTTCAGTACTTC,CASSFRTAVQYF
TRBJ2-1,16,.,TRBV9,.,TGTGCCAGCAGCGTTGGGGGGCTGGTGGGCTTCAATGAGCAGTTCTTC,CASSVGGLVGFNEQFF
TRBJ1-2,15,TRBD1,TRBV7-2,.,TGTGCCAGCAGCCCGGACAGGCGTAATAACTATGGCTACACCTTC,CASSPDRRNNYGYTF
TRBJ1-2,16,.,TRBV6-1,.,TGTGCCAGCAGTTGGAGTGGCCAAAGTTCAACCTATGGCTACACCTTC,CASSWSGQSSTYGYTF
TRBJ2-5,14,.,TRBV18,.,TGTGCCAGCTCACCACCTTATCGGCGCGAGACCCAGTACTTC,CASSPPYRRETQYF
TRBJ1-2,13,TRBD1,TRBV7-3,few,TGTGCCAGCAGCTCGGAGACAGGGCTTGGCTACACCTTC,CASSSETGLGYTF
TRBJ2-5,16,.,TRBV4-2,.,TGTGCCAGCAGCCAAGATAGAACGGGTTACCAAGAGACCCAGTACTTC,CASSQDRTGYQETQYF
TRBJ2-3,12,.,TRBV28,.,TGTGCCAGCAGTACCCAGGAAGATACGCAGTATTTT,CASSTQEDTQYF
TRBJ2-1,14,.,TRBV7-3,.,TGCGCCAGCAGCTTAAGAGGGGCCCCGAATGAGCAGTTCTTC,CASSLRGAPNEQFF
TRBJ2-1,15,TRBD2,TRBV6-4,.,TGTGCCAGCAGTGGGCAGGGTAGCGGGGTCAGAGAGCAGTTCTTC,CASSGQGSGVREQFF
TRBJ2-1,17,.,TRBV11-2,.,TGTGCCAGCAGCTTAGCCGGACAGAAAGGGCCCTACAATGAGCAGTTCTTC,CASSLAGQKGPYNEQFF
TRBJ1-2,15,TRBD1,TRBV20-1,few,TGCAGTGCTAGAGACAGTGCAGGGGGAAACTATGGCTACACCTTC,CSARDSAGGNYGYTF
TRBJ2-1,13,.,TRBV29-1,.,TGCAGCGTCCTTAAGGGTACCTACAATGAGCAGTTCTTC,CSVLKGTYNEQFF
TRBJ1-2,15,.,TRBV5-1,.,TGCGCCAGCAGCTTGGCGGGGGCGGCGGACTATGGCTACACCTTC,CASSLAGAADYGYTF
TRBJ1-1,14,TRBD1,TRBV20-1,.,TGCAGTGCTAGAGAGACAGGGCGAGACACTGAAGCTTTCTTT,CSARETGRDTEAFF
TRBJ2-7,14,TRBD1,TRBV5-5,.,TGTGCCAGCAGCCCCGGGACAGGGTTTGACGAGCAGTACTTC,CASSPGTGFDEQYF
TRBJ2-1,12,.,TRBV29-1,.,TGCAGCGTTGGGAAAGGGGACAATGAGCAGTTCTTC,CSVGKGDNEQFF
TRBJ2-4,17,.,TRBV6-1,.,TGTGCCAGCAGTCCCTATGCCCGGGGGGCAGGCAAAAACATTCAGTACTTC,CASSPYARGAGKNIQYF
TRBJ2-3,15,TRBD2,TRBV5-1,.,TGCGCTAGCAGGTCCGGGACTAGGGCGGCAGATACGCAGTATTTT,CASRSGTRAADTQYF
TRBJ2-7,15,TRBD2,TRBV10-2,.,TGCGCCAGCAGTGCGGGACTAGCGGGAAAATACGAGCAGTACTTC,CASSAGLAGKYEQYF
TRBJ2-1,15,TRBD1,TRBV7-8,.,TGTGCCAGCAGCAATAACGGACAGGTACCGAATGAGCAGTTCTTC,CASSNNGQVPNEQFF
TRBJ2-5,14,.,TRBV5-1,few,TGCGCCAGCAGCTTGCCGACAAGGCAAGAGACCCAGTACTTC,CASSLPTRQETQYF
TRBJ1-2,16,.,TRBV6-5,once,TGTGCCAGCAGTTACCAGGGGTTTCCCATTAACTATGGCTACACCTTC,CASSYQGFPINYGYTF
TRBJ1-2,14,.,TRBV3-1,.,TGTGCCAGCAGCCAACAGGGACACGCGTATGGCTACACCTTC,CASSQQGHAYGYTF
TRBJ2-1,14,.,TRBV20-1,.,TGCAGTGCTAGTAAAAAGAGCTCCTACAATGAGCAGTTCTTC,CSASKKSSYNEQFF
TRBJ1-2,13,.,TRBV7-2,.,TGTGCCAGCACCCCATCGGGGGACTATGGCTACAACTTC,CASTPSGDYGYNF
TRBJ2-1,11,.,TRBV7-2,.,TGTGCCAGCAGCATATCTAGATTTCTGTTCTTC,CASSISRFLFF
TRBJ2-5,17,TRBD1,TRBV20-1,.,TGCAGTGCCACCGGACTGCATGGACAGGATATTCAAGAGACCCAGTACTTC,CSATGLHGQDIQETQYF
TRBJ2-3,11,.,TRBV12-3/TRBV12-4,.,TGTGCCAGCAGTTTTGGGGGACCGCAGTATTTT,CASSFGGPQYF
TRBJ2-1,16,TRBD2,TRBV5-5,.,TGTGCCAGCAGCCCGGGTCGAGGAGCGGGAGGCCTTGAGCAGTTCTTC,CASSPGRGAGGLEQFF
TRBJ2-7,14,TRBD2,TRBV3-1,.,TGTGCCAGCAGCCAAGGCGGGAGAATAGGCGAGCAGTACTTC,CASSQGGRIGEQYF
TRBJ1-5,15,.,TRBV20-1,many,TGCAGTGCTAGAGAGGATGGGTATTTATATCAGCCCCAGCATTTT,CSAREDGYLYQPQHF
TRBJ1-2,13,.,TRBV20-1,.,TGCAGTGCTAGGAGGGACGCTAACTATGGCTACATCTTC,CSARRDANYGYIF
TRBJ2-7,14,TRBD2,TRBV2,.,TGTGCCAGCAGGGCCGGGACTAGCGACTACGAGCAGTACTTC,CASRAGTSDYEQYF
TRBJ1-2,16,.,TRBV6-4,.,TGTGCCAGCAGTGACTCGAATGAACGGGGGTGCTATGACTACACCTTC,CASSDSNERGCYDYTF
TRBJ2-1,14,.,TRBV30,.,TGTGCCTGGAGTGTACTTGATTCCTACAATGAGCAGGTCTTC,CAWSVLDSYNEQVF
TRBJ2-3,17,TRBD2,TRBV10-3,.,TGTGCCATCAGTGACTCCCTCGGGACTATCGAGCGAGCTACGCAGTATTTT,CAISDSLGTIERATQYF
TRBJ2-7,15,TRBD2,TRBV3-1,.,TGTGCCAGCAGCCCCGGGGGGAGCTCCTACAATGAGCAGTACTTC,CASSPGGSSYNEQYF
TRBJ2-3,14,.,TRBV7-2,few,TGTGCCAGCAGCTGGCGGAGTAACACAGATACGCAGTATTTT,CASSWRSNTDTQYF
TRBJ2-1,15,.,TRBV29-1,few,TGCAGCGTTGAAACCGTACAGGTTTATTACAATGAGCAGTTCTTC,CSVETVQVYYNEQFF
TRBJ2-3,15,TRBD2,TRBV20-1,.,TGCAGTGCTAGAAAAGCGGGACTTGCCACAGATACGCAGTATTTT,CSARKAGLATDTQYF
TRBJ2-1,12,.,TRBV10-3,.,TGTGCCATCAGTGAGACGGGGGATGAGCAGTTCTTC,CAISETGDEQFF
TRBJ2-1,12,TRBD2,TRBV20-1,.,TGCAGTGCTAGAAGGACTAGCAATGAGCAGTTCTTC,CSARRTSNEQFF
TRBJ1-5,13,.,TRBV20-1,.,TGCAGTGCAAAAGGCGGTCCCAATCAGCCCCAGCATTTT,CSAKGGPNQPQHF
TRBJ2-5,15,.,TRBV28,.,TGTGCCAGCAGTTTATTACACCAGGCTCCCGAGACCCAGTACTTC,CASSLLHQAPETQYF
TRBJ2-1,15,TRBD2,TRBV6-5,.,TGTGCCAGCAGCCGTAGCGGGAGTCAGTTCGATGAGCAGTTCTTC,CASSRSGSQFDEQFF